These 23 T cell receptor beta chains came from one sample sequenced in a study of blood T cell repertoires in COVID-19. The data were produced by immunoSEQ multiplex PCR, yet TCRdb's version contains in-frame clones alone and is incomplete. Here the sample spans 150,000 to 200,000 clones, 70% to 90% being singletons. Input material: PBMCs or T cells enriched from blood (not recorded which). These receptors all stem from a woman aged 50 to 65 who had recovered from COVID-19.

This clone occurred once. V is TRBV2 and J is TRBJ1-1; D possibly corresponds to TRBD1 (5 bases). Between the trimmed V and J ends, which lost 9 bases and 0 bases, there was a span of 14 bases. Germline-derived CDR1 and CDR2 are SNHLY and FYNNEI. The CDR3 extends over 14 amino acids. The CDR3 is CASQEQALNTEAFF. Here the CDR3 DNA reads TGTGCCAGTCAGGAACAGGCTTTGAACACTGAAGCTTTCTTT. The complete variable domain, with remaining parts taken from reference TRBV2 and TRBJ1-1, reads EPEVTQTPSHQVTQMGQEVILRCVPISNHLYFYWYRQILGQKVEFLVSFYNNEISEKSEIFDDQFSVERPDGSNFTLKIRSTKLEDSAMYFCASQEQALNTEAFFGQGTRLTVV.

The genes are TRBV27 and TRBJ1-1; a weak D match, TRBD1 (6 bases). V lost 5 bases, J lost 4 bases, and 14 bases lay in between. Germline V gene data show CDR1 as MNHEY and CDR2 as SMNVEV (reference sequence). This CDR3 comprises 14 residues. The CDR3 loop reads CASSPTGFATEAFF. Here the CDR3 DNA reads TGTGCCAGCAGTCCGACAGGTTTCGCCACTGAAGCTTTCTTT.

The chain recombines TRBV11-3 with TRBJ2-2; tentative D call: TRBD1 (5 bases). Looked up from germline, CDR1 is SGHNT and CDR2 is YENEEA. Trimming cost V 5 bases and J 2 bases, with 12 bases left between them. The CDR3 contains 15 residues. CDR3 DNA sequence: TGTGCCAGCAGCAACGTTCAGGGAAACACCGGGGAGCTGTTTTTT. This sequence encodes CASSNVQGNTGELFF.

The chain uses TRBV7-2 and TRBJ1-1; D possibly corresponds to TRBD1 (5 bases). Per germline, CDR1 SGHTA and CDR2 FQGNSA. This CDR3 region has 14 residues. Trimming removed 0 bases from V and 6 bases from J, with 11 bases in between. CDR3 nucleotide sequence: TGTGCCAGCAGCTTAGCGCAGGGCAAAGCTGAAGCTTTCTTT. It is translated as CASSLAQGKAEAFF.

The rearrangement joins TRBV2 to TRBJ2-7; D is ambiguous. Germline CDR1 is SNHLY and CDR2 is FYNNEI. V lost 2 bases to trimming and J lost 3 bases, with 8 bases between them. This CDR3 has 13 amino acids. CDR3 in amino acids: CASSENGLYEQYF. In DNA, the CDR3 is TGTGCCAGCAGTGAAAATGGGCTCTACGAGCAGTACTTC.

V and J are TRBV18 and TRBJ1-1; D is unclear. The CDR3 is 12 amino acids. Deletions cut 0 bases from V and 6 bases from J, with 5 bases between. CDR1 and CDR2 (germline): KGHSH, LQKENI. The chain's CDR3 is CASSPPGAEAFF. CDR3 DNA: TGTGCCAGCTCACCACCCGGGGCTGAAGCTTTCTTT.

This clone was seen only once. The CDR3 nucleotides read TGCAGCGTCGGCACAGCACCGAGGGATGAAGCTTTCTTT. Amino acids: CSVGTAPRDEAFF. This chain joins TRBV29-1 and TRBJ1-1; no reliable D call. Germline V gene data show CDR1 as SQVTM and CDR2 as ANQGSEA. The CDR3 is made up of 13 amino acids. With 6 bases removed from V and 7 bases from J, the gap between germline ends came to 18 bases.

This clone was seen a handful of times. The chain recombines TRBV5-6 with TRBJ2-2, with TRBD2 matching 7 bases. Trimming took 5 bases from V and 1 from J; bases not matched to a gene: 5. The CDR3 is made up of 15 amino acids. Germline CDR1 is SGHDT and CDR2 is YYEEEE. CDR3: CASRAGLMNTGELFF. The CDR3 nucleotides are TGTGCCAGCAGAGCGGGACTAATGAACACCGGGGAGCTGTTTTTT.

The chain has TRBV7-9 and TRBJ1-2; 8 nucleotides align to TRBD1. The germline CDR1 and CDR2 sequences are SEHNR and FQNEAQ (reference sequence). The CDR3 covers 17 residues. The J segment lost 2 bases and the V segment lost 5 bases, leaving 13 bases of the junction unmatched. The CDR3 loop reads CASSALHSDRGNYGYTF. The CDR3 DNA reads as TGTGCCAGCAGCGCCCTCCACTCTGACAGGGGAAACTATGGCTACACCTTC.

The count of this clone is one. The J gene is TRBJ2-6, the V gene TRBV27; a weak D match, TRBD2 (7 bases). The CDR3 extends over 16 amino acids. Trimming removed 2 bases from V and 12 bases from J, with 20 bases in between. Germline loops: CDR1 MNHEY, CDR2 SMNVEV (reference sequence). The CDR3 loop reads CASSLVIGTGGSVLTF. CDR3 sequence (DNA): TGTGCCAGCAGTTTAGTGATAGGGACGGGGGGCAGCGTCCTGACTTTC.

In this sample, this clone turned up once. The chain carries TRBV19 and TRBJ1-2; the D is unclear. The CDR3 totals 13 residues. With 3 bases removed from V and 4 bases from J, the gap between germline ends came to 9 bases. The germline CDR1 and CDR2 sequences are LNHDA and SQIVND (reference sequence). The CDR3 loop is CASSIPHVYGYTF. The DNA for the CDR3 is TGTGCCAGTAGTATTCCACACGTCTATGGCTACACCTTC.

The chain combines TRBV6-5 with TRBJ2-7; 8 bases match TRBD1. Germline loops: CDR1 MNHEY, CDR2 SVGAGI. This CDR3 region has 13 residues. V trimming: 5 bases; J trimming: 1 base; junction bases outside the gene matches: 1. CDR3 sequence: CASSRTGSYEQYF. The CDR3, as DNA: TGTGCCAGCAGTAGGACAGGGTCCTACGAGCAGTACTTC.

A note on this clone: One end of the junction does not line up with germline, which may come from a read error. V usage is TRBV7-7 and J usage is TRBJ2-5; 8 bases fit TRBD1. CDR1 and CDR2 (germline): SSHAT, FNYEAQ (reference sequence). The CDR3 totals 15 residues. The CDR3 DNA reads TGTGCTAGCAGTTATACAGGGGGTGGACAAGAGACCCAGTACTTC. Its protein product is CASSYTGGGQETQYF.

This rearrangement joins TRBV19 to TRBJ2-3; D not resolved. Per the germline V gene, CDR1 is LNHDA and CDR2 is SQIVND (reference sequence). The V and J ends lost 2 bases and 4 bases respectively, with 7 bases between them. This CDR3 region has 13 residues. The CDR3 reads CASSIWSADTQYF. The DNA for the CDR3 is TGTGCCAGTAGTATATGGAGCGCAGATACGCAGTATTTT.

The rearrangement links TRBV6-5 to TRBJ2-4, with 7 bases fitting TRBD1. V lost 0 bases, J lost 10 bases, and 9 bases stayed unmatched. This CDR3 is built from 15 residues. Germline lookup yields CDR1 MNHEY and CDR2 SVGAGI. The CDR3 sequence: CASSYSINGQEIQYF. The DNA of the CDR3 is TGTGCCAGCAGTTACTCGATCAACGGACAGGAGATTCAGTACTTC.

The chain uses TRBV2 and TRBJ2-7, with 7 bases identical to TRBD2. J gave up 2 bases and V 4 bases, and 2 bases lay outside the gene matches. Germline CDR1 reads SNHLY; CDR2 reads FYNNEI. This CDR3 has 13 amino acids. The CDR3 DNA follows: TGTGCCAGCAGTGCCGGGACTACCTACGAGCAGTACTTC. As protein: CASSAGTTYEQYF.

A single count supports this clone. The genes are TRBV6-5 and TRBJ1-2; D is possibly TRBD1 (5 bases). The V end was cut by 0 bases, the J end by 0 bases, with 8 bases between. The CDR3 totals 15 residues. CDR1 and CDR2 from the germline V gene are MNHEY and SVGAGI. This CDR3 reads CASSYSGGSNYGYTF. The CDR3 coding sequence is TGTGCCAGCAGTTACTCGGGGGGATCTAACTATGGCTACACCTTC.

The V and J genes are TRBV9 and TRBJ2-7; tentatively, D is TRBD1 (5 bases). The V end lost 1 base, the J end lost 3 bases, and 5 bases lay between the germline ends. CDR3 length: 12 amino acids. Germline lookup yields CDR1 SGDLS and CDR2 YYNGEE. The CDR3 DNA is TGTGCCAGCAGCGTAACAGGCTACGAGCAGTACTTC. Amino acids: CASSVTGYEQYF.

The CDR3 loop reads CASSSGTGTSNDEQFF. The CDR3 DNA reads as TGTGCCAGCAGCTCAGGCACCGGGACTAGTAACGATGAGCAGTTCTTC. The chain uses TRBV11-2 and TRBJ2-1; 8 positions agree with TRBD2. Germline values: CDR1 SGHAT, CDR2 FQNNGV. The V segment lost 4 bases and the J segment 8 bases; nucleotides outside the gene matches: 13. CDR3 size: 16 residues.

This chain joins TRBV27 and TRBJ2-1, with D possibly matching TRBD2 (5 bases). From germline, CDR1 is MNHEY and CDR2 SMNVEV (reference sequence). This CDR3 is built from 17 residues. Trimming took off 7 bases at V and 6 bases at J, with 25 bases between the two ends. The DNA of the CDR3 is TGTGCCAGCATCCGCACCGGGAAGCCAGATATGGGCAATGAGCAGTTCTTC. Its translation is CASIRTGKPDMGNEQFF.

This clone was recorded once. The chain is built from TRBV27 and TRBJ2-7; 8 positions match TRBD1. The trim removed 10 bases at V and 6 bases at J, leaving 5 bases unmatched. CDR1 MNHEY and CDR2 SMNVEV come from the germline V gene (reference sequence). CDR3 length: 11 amino acids. CDR3 region: CATLTGGEQYF. CDR3 sequence (DNA): TGTGCCACCCTCACAGGGGGCGAGCAGTACTTC.

This chain joins TRBV9 and TRBJ2-7, with 7 bases fitting TRBD2. The CDR3 runs 16 residues. After removal of 0 bases from V and 2 bases from J, the junction contained 8 bases not matched to a gene. The germline CDR1 and CDR2 sequences are SGDLS and YYNGEE. In DNA form, the CDR3 reads TGTGCCAGCAGCGTAGCTACGGGGGGACCACCCTACGAGCAGTACTTC. Translated, it gives CASSVATGGPPYEQYF.

CDR3 coding DNA: TGTGCCAGCAGCGTTGACCCCGGGACAGGGGCATACTATGGCTACACCTTC. This sequence encodes CASSVDPGTGAYYGYTF. V is TRBV9 and J is TRBJ1-2, with 10 bases identical to TRBD1. Germline-derived CDR1 and CDR2 are SGDLS and YYNGEE. V lost 2 bases and J lost 3; bases outside the gene matches: 10. The CDR3 is 17 amino acids. Looking up the rest from reference TRBV9 and TRBJ1-2 gives the full variable domain: DSGVTQTPKHLITATGQRVTLRCSPRSGDLSVYWYQQSLDQGLQFLIQYYNGEERAKGNILERFSAQQFPDLHSELNLSSLELGDSALYFCASSVDPGTGAYYGYTFGSGTRLTVV.